This TCR beta chain was sequenced for a study of CD8+ T cells in alopecia areata. Germline-derived CDR1 and CDR2 are MNHEY and SMNVEV (reference sequence). The CDR3 has 14 residues. Trimming left V 2 bases short and J 1 base short, with 8 bases between. The researchers isolated CD4+ and CD8+ T cells from PBMCs by sorting. Extraction of RNA preceded its reverse transcription into cDNA, which served as the sequencing template. Clones were sequenced by immunoSEQ multiplex PCR, and TCRdb holds only the in-frame ones, with some missing. The repertoire consists of about 30,000 clones, with 62% occurring once and the leading ten covering roughly 18%. Study-wide points: Mice showed clearer TCR sharing than patients did, a gap that was possibly HLA-related. Clonality exceeded that of normal scalp in lesional scalp, most notably in alopecia totalis/universalis. There were also resident alphabeta T cells of normal skin sequenced in scalp samples.

Concerning this clone: The antigen is not known.

The TCR sequence derives from a human donor with alopecia areata. The rearrangement uses TRBV27 and TRBJ2-5, with D possibly being TRBD1 (5 bases). The specimen was NKG2D-high CD8+ T cells sorted from blood. This CDR3 reads CASSLGDSQETQYF. The CDR3 region has the DNA TGTGCCAGCAGTTTAGGAGACAGCCAAGAGACCCAGTACTTC.